The T cell receptor beta chain under discussion was sequenced for a study of T cell clones after liver transplantation. Study observations and caveats: Graft donor-reactive T cells may have migrated into the graft rather than being deleted.

The table lists this clone with a count of one. Its antigen is unidentified. Germline V gene data show CDR1 as SGHTA and CDR2 as FQGNSA. V shed 4 bases, J shed 8 bases, and the junction held 8 bases outside the gene matches. This CDR3 has 14 residues. The data were produced by immunoSEQ multiplex PCR, yet TCRdb's version contains in-frame clones alone and is incomplete. The data hold tens of thousands of clones, with 71% observed a single time. This sample comprised CD4+ T cells from blood, obtained before liver transplant. V is TRBV7-2 and J is TRBJ1-2; 9 nucleotides align to TRBD1. The receptor comes from a human donor who received a liver transplant. The CDR3 bases are TGTGCCAGCAGCTCGGACAGGGGCTATGGGGGCTACACCTTC. Its protein product is CASSSDRGYGGYTF.